Detailed here is one T cell receptor (beta chain). Given a much more abundant clone one base away, this may be a read error. The data stem from a study of regulatory T cells in long-lasting Graves disease. The germline CDR1 and CDR2 sequences are WSHSY and SAAADI. This CDR3 contains 15 residues. In building TCR beta libraries, iRepertoire HTBI primers were used together with Arm-PCR of CDR3 regions. TCRdb ran MiXCR on the multiplex PCR reads and lists one entry per CDR3 protein. Of approximately 310,000 distinct CDR3 sequences listed, over 15% are singletons. Time point described: newly diagnosed GD, antithyroid drugs for less than 3 months. PBMC RNA was the source of the TCR library.

The sequence derives from a female donor with Graves disease. The source was peripheral blood mononuclear cells (PBMCs), collected at new diagnosis, from a patient treated with antithyroid drugs. The chain uses TRBV10-2 and TRBJ2-1; 9 nucleotides align to TRBD2. The chain's CDR3 is CANSEMAGGYNEQFF. The CDR3 DNA sequence: TGCGCCAACAGTGAGATGGCGGGAGGGTACAATGAGCAGTTCTTC.